This T cell receptor (beta chain) is drawn from a study of T cell responses to AZD1222 COVID-19 vaccine (dated by TCRdb to about 2021). With respect to the entire study: A total of around 240 trial participants underwent TCR sequencing, of whom roughly 210 had received two doses of AZD1222 and about 25 had received two doses of the MenACWY control vaccine. Trial participants were enrolled by age into subgroups of 18-55, 56-69 and 70-plus years, and around 150, 28 and 57 TCR-sequenced participants, respectively, were included in these subgroups.

The CDR3 regions of human TCRbeta chains were subjected to immunosequencing. In the original analysis: Repertoire TCRs were checked for matches against a reference library of SARS-CoV-2-specific TCRs that had been generated using the MIRA antigen-specificity platform. Breadth was defined as the fraction of unique TCRs that were SARS-CoV-2-associated, and depth was defined as the fraction of total T cells that were SARS-CoV-2-associated. Using the MIRA data, every spike-specific TCR was mapped to the spike region that the TCR reacted to and assigned to either a CD4 or a CD8 class. Log10-transformed breadth and depth values were compared by one-way ANOVA with Sidak's multiple comparisons tests. As stored in TCRdb, this immuneACCESS dataset retains in-frame rearrangements with V and J assigned. A fraction of the clones does not appear; measured against another copy, unresolved V genes explain less than half of the discrepancy, and the remainder lacks a known reason. D and trimming were read from the DNA, whereas the V and J calls and clone size are those reported in that table. The table for this sample lists some 180,000 clones; roughly 92% of them were counted only once. Clones ranked in the top ten supply less than 4.5% of the sample.

Read against the paper, the sample's time point label means: about 28 days (+/-7) after the second vaccine dose. In light of the paper, this sample's treatment or condition label describes: meningococcal conjugate vaccine given as trial control. Vaccinee samples were obtained from the UK trials COV001 and COV002, which included a single-blind randomized controlled phase 2/3 trial of AZD1222 (ChAdOx1 nCoV-19) in healthy adults. For TCRbeta chain sequencing, PBMC samples were collected from trial participants at day 0 and at day 28 after the second dose. Findings and caveats that apply to the study as a whole: Nearly half of unique spike-specific TCRs reportedly recognized epitopes outside regions mutated in the B.1.351 and B.1.1.7 variants. After two AZD1222 doses, both the breadth and the depth of spike-specific TCRs were significantly higher than at day 0 and than in MenACWY recipients. Only five to seven AZD1222 recipients were SARS-CoV-2 seropositive at baseline, limiting conclusions about previously exposed vaccinees. CD4 TCRs associated with the vaccine covered the entire spike protein, and the dominant responses were in regions 160-218 and 743-854. The 56-69-year group was small, and its depth increase did not reach significance, likely because of low power. Most participants were white British and females outnumbered males, and the authors suggested that clonal diversity may have been underestimated. Because no samples from the day 14 peak response were available, repertoires could be characterized only after the peak T cell response.

Its CDR3 holds 16 amino acids, cysteine through phenylalanine. Kept here is only the CDR3 DNA, which spans 48 bases and is read in frame from base 1. Cut back by 4 bases and 8 bases, the V and J ends lie 22 bases apart. The CDR1 and CDR2 encoded by the germline V gene are SGHTS and YDEGEE. About this clone: It has no known antigen specificity. No much larger clone is present one base from it, and per-base qualities are unavailable.

This sequence uses TRBV5-8 and TRBJ1-5; the D gene is possibly TRBD1, with 6 bases matching. The TCR sequence derives from an adult who received the MenACWY meningococcal vaccine as a control. The sequencing here drew on peripheral blood, taken 28 days after the second dose of the MenACWY control vaccine. The bases read TGTGCCAGCAGCGATATCGGTGGGGGGGCGCGGAAGCCCCAGCATTTT. Translated, this gives CASSDIGGGARKPQHF.